The present entry profiles one T cell receptor beta chain with its context. Its antigen target is currently unknown. No base qualities exist here, and no much larger clone lies one base off it. The data are from a study of blood T cell repertoires in COVID-19 (dated by TCRdb to the early 2020s). For the wider study: Collaborator samples came from the United States, Italy and Spain and covered acute and convalescent phases of COVID-19. The prospective study material was composed of cDNA or gDNA derived from T cells, B-cell-depleted T cells, or PBMCs. Deeply sampled blood TCRbeta repertoires from subjects exposed to, actively infected with, or recovered from COVID-19 were included in the dataset. The repertoires were released in a freely available public database intended as a resource for research on the immune response to SARS-CoV-2. The samples were drawn from the first 160 participants of the ongoing ImmuneRACE study and from 950 to 1,500 subjects provided by 6 global collaborators. Sample metadata almost always included a de-identified subject ID, COVID-19 status, age in years and sex. HLA class I and class II types, where available, came from metadata supplied by the sample provider rather than from assay-based typing.

The CDR3 has 14 amino acids, counting the end cysteine and phenylalanine. Of all the DNA, just the CDR3 is kept, 42 bases in frame from base 1. The germline V end is reduced by 3 bases and the J end by 0 bases; junction bases left unmatched: 1. CDR1 and CDR2 are read off the germline V gene (reference sequence) as SGHNT and YYREEE. Here is what the overall study found, with its caveats: How much clinical and demographic metadata was included differed by source and by participant, and the metadata was provided uncurated.

TCRbeta CDR3 regions were amplified from genomic DNA by means of the immunoSEQ Assay, a bias-controlled multiplex PCR. Per the original workflow: Nucleated cell counts per sample were estimated from amplification of reference gene primers within the assay. Sequence reads were collapsed and filtered to measure the absolute abundance of every unique TCRbeta CDR3 rearrangement. For each sample, productive Simpson clonality was calculated by taking the square root of Simpson's diversity index across productive rearrangements. In TCRdb, the immuneACCESS table is reduced to in-frame sequences with V and J assigned. These tables do not hold every clone; where another copy was compared, an unresolved V gene accounts for under half, and the others remain unexplained. V and J calls and clone size follow that table, whereas D and trimming were derived from the DNA. The sample table lists 250,000 to 300,000 clones, about 90% of them with a count of one. About 10% of the sample comes from the top ten.

One collaborating source in Seattle enrolled patients while the patients were actively infected and followed the patients over time throughout the course of disease. Whole blood was collected in K2EDTA tubes by collaborating institutions according to the institutions' own protocols. For TCRbeta analysis, collaborators shipped samples in one of three forms: frozen whole blood, isolated PBMCs, or DNA extracted from either of those sample types. Sequenced material: peripheral blood. The chain uses TRBV5-4 and TRBJ2-7; 9 nucleotides in the junction match TRBD1. The receptor's source is a woman in her twenties or thirties with COVID-19, enrolled during active disease. The CDR3 region reads CASSWGQGSYEQYF. The nucleotide sequence reads TGTGCCAGCAGCTGGGGACAGGGCTCCTACGAGCAGTACTTC.